The 14 T cell receptor beta chains below were found in one sample sequenced in a study of blood T cell repertoires in COVID-19. Repertoires were generated with immunoSEQ multiplex PCR, while TCRdb's copy carries only in-frame clones and drops some. The table shows 200,000 to 250,000 clones, with roughly 80% occurring only once. The specimen sequenced was PBMCs or T cells enriched from blood (not recorded which). The receptors come from a woman in her fifties or sixties who had been exposed to COVID-19.

CDR3 sequence reads: CASSPLGQGANRYGYTF. CDR3 in DNA: TGTGCCAGCAGTCCACTAGGACAGGGGGCGAACCGCTATGGCTACACCTTC. The chain joins TRBV27 to TRBJ1-2; 11 bases are a match to TRBD1. The CDR3 is 17 amino acids. V was clipped by 5 bases and J by 4 bases; unmatched bases: 12. In germline, CDR1 is MNHEY, CDR2 SMNVEV (reference sequence).

This clone was seen a few times. The chain links TRBV10-3 to TRBJ2-3; weak D call: TRBD2 (5 bases). V lost 4 bases and J lost 2, with 10 bases in between. CDR1 ENHRY and CDR2 SYGVKD come from the germline V gene. There are 14 residues in the CDR3. The chain's CDR3 is CAISGPGITDTQYF. The CDR3 bases are TGTGCCATCAGTGGTCCGGGGATCACAGATACGCAGTATTTT.

The chain carries TRBV11-2 and TRBJ1-4; tentative D call: TRBD1 (6 bases). In germline, CDR1 is SGHAT, CDR2 FQNNGV. The CDR3 extends over 13 amino acids. The V end lost 3 bases, the J end lost 6 bases, and 8 bases lay between the germline ends. The CDR3 protein is CASSLTGDEKLFF. DNA of the CDR3: TGTGCCAGCAGCTTGACAGGAGATGAAAAACTGTTTTTT. Full variable domain (remainder filled in from reference TRBV11-2 and TRBJ1-4): EAGVAQSPRYKIIEKRQSVAFWCNPISGHATLYWYQQILGQGPKLLIQFQNNGVVDDSQLPKDRFSAERLKGVDSTLKIQPAKLEDSAVYLCASSLTGDEKLFFGSGTQLSVL.

This clone was picked up a small number of times. The chain joins TRBV9 to TRBJ1-1, with 9 bases fitting TRBD1. Germline values: CDR1 SGDLS, CDR2 YYNGEE. This CDR3 has 15 amino acids. With 3 bases clipped from V and 6 bases from J, the junction kept 9 bases outside the gene matches. The CDR3 DNA is TGTGCCAGCAGCGCTACAGGGGGCACTGGGTCTGAAGCTTTCTTT. As protein: CASSATGGTGSEAFF.

The chain employs TRBV7-9 and TRBJ1-2; the D is unclear. The V end lost 7 bases, the J end lost 0 bases, and 12 bases lay between the germline ends. CDR3 length: 14 residues. The germline CDR1 and CDR2 sequences are SEHNR and FQNEAQ (reference sequence). CDR3 protein: CASTREQANYGYTF. DNA for the CDR3: TGTGCCAGCACCCGTGAGCAGGCTAACTATGGCTACACCTTC.

The V call is TRBV7-7, the J call TRBJ1-3; D is ambiguous. The germline V and J ends were trimmed by 1 base and 0 bases, with 7 bases remaining between them. The CDR3 is 15 residues long. Germline CDR1 SSHAT, CDR2 FNYEAQ (reference sequence). The CDR3 here is CASSLDDSSGNTIYF. DNA for the CDR3: TGTGCCAGCAGCTTAGACGATAGCTCTGGAAACACCATATATTTT.

This clone was seen a handful of times. The chain joins TRBV29-1 to TRBJ2-1, with D possibly matching TRBD2 (6 bases). V lost 4 bases and J lost 3, with 13 bases in between. The CDR3 is 14 residues long. Germline-derived CDR1 and CDR2 are SQVTM and ANQGSEA. The CDR3 nucleotides are TGCAGCGTTGCCCATTCCGGGGGCTACAATGAGCAGTTCTTC. This codes for CSVAHSGGYNEQFF.

The chain carries TRBV18 and TRBJ2-2, with D unresolved. The CDR3 extends over 12 amino acids. Looked up from germline, CDR1 is KGHSH and CDR2 is LQKENI. V lost 8 bases, J lost 5 bases, and 9 bases lay in between. The CDR3 sequence is CASPNRTGELFF. The CDR3 DNA follows: TGTGCCAGCCCAAACCGGACCGGGGAGCTGTTTTTT.

The chain uses TRBV6-5 and TRBJ1-1, with D maybe TRBD1 (6 bases). The CDR3 covers 14 residues. V lost 0 bases and J 4 bases, leaving 9 bases between the germline ends. CDR1 MNHEY and CDR2 SVGAGI come from the germline V gene. CDR3 residues: CASSYSGGGTEAFF. The CDR3 nucleotides are TGTGCCAGCAGTTACTCAGGGGGTGGCACTGAAGCTTTCTTT.

The chain couples TRBV21-1 to TRBJ1-2. TRBV21-1 is marked as a pseudogene. The CDR3 contains 14 residues. CDR3 sequence: CASSKGGQKKGYTF. The CDR3 coding sequence is TGTGCCAGCAGCAAAGGAGGCCAAAAGAAGGGCTACACCTTC.

J is TRBJ2-1 and V is TRBV7-9; 7 bases are a match to TRBD1. Unmatched junction bases numbered 2, after V lost 5 bases and J lost 4 bases. Per germline, CDR1 SEHNR and CDR2 FQNEAQ (reference sequence). This CDR3 has 13 residues. The CDR3: CASSKGQYNEQFF. The CDR3 DNA sequence: TGTGCCAGCAGCAAGGGACAGTACAATGAGCAGTTCTTC.

CDR3 coding DNA: TGCGCCAGCAGAGAGGAGGACAGTGAAGCTTTCTTT. Encoded protein: CASREEDSEAFF. This rearrangement joins TRBV10-2 to TRBJ1-1, with D possibly matching TRBD1 (6 bases). Germline V gene data show CDR1 as WSHSY and CDR2 as SAAADI. V dropped 6 bases and J dropped 7 bases, with 12 bases sitting between them. The CDR3 loop spans 12 amino acids.

This clone was seen a few times. This chain connects TRBV13 to TRBJ1-2; D is possibly TRBD1 (6 bases). Germline V gene lookup returns CDR1 PRHDT and CDR2 FYEKMQ (reference sequence). V was trimmed by 0 bases and J by 6 bases, leaving 14 bases between them. The CDR3 is 15 amino acids. CDR3 amino acids: CASSLGSGRGHGYTF. DNA for the CDR3: TGTGCCAGCAGCTTAGGATCGGGCAGGGGTCATGGCTACACCTTC.

The chain employs TRBV12-3 or TRBV12-4 and TRBJ1-6; 7 nucleotides match TRBD1. V was pared by 6 bases and J by 8 bases, with 4 bases of the junction left unmatched. This CDR3 region has 13 residues. Written as DNA, the CDR3 is TGTGCCAGCAGAAGCGACAGGGATTCACCCCTCCACTTT. Translating gives CASRSDRDSPLHF.